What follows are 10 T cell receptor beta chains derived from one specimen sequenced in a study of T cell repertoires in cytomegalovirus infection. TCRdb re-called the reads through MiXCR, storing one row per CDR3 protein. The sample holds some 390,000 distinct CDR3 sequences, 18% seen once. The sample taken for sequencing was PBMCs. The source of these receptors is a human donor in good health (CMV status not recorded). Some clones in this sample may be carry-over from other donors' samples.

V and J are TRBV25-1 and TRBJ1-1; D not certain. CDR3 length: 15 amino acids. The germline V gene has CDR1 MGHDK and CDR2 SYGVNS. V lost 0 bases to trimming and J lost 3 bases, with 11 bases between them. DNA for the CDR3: TGTGCCAGCAGTGAATACGGAAATGGTGACACTGAAGCTTTCTTT. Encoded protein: CASSEYGNGDTEAFF. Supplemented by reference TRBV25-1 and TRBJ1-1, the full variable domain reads EADIYQTPRYLVIGTGKKITLECSQTMGHDKMYWYQQDPGMELHLIHYSYGVNSTEKGDLSSESTVSRIRTEHFPLTLESARPSHTSQYLCASSEYGNGDTEAFFGQGTRLTVV.

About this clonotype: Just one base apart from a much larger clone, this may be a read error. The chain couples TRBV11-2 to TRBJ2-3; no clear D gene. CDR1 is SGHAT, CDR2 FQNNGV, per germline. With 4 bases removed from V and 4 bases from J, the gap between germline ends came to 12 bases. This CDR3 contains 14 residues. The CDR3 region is CASSSRIGADTQYF. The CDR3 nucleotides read TGTGCCAGCAGCTCCCGGATTGGCGCAGATACGCAGTATTTT.

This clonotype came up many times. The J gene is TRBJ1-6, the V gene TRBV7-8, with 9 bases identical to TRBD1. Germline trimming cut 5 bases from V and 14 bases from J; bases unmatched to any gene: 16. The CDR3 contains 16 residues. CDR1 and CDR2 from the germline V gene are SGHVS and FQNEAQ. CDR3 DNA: TGTGCCAGCAGCCCAAGGAGGACAGCCAGGACAGGGGCCCTCCACTTT. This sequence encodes CASSPRRTARTGALHF. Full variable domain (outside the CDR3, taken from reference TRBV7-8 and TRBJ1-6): GAGVSQSPRYKVAKRGQDVALRCDPISGHVSLFWYQQALGQGPEFLTYFQNEAQLDKSGLPSDRFFAERPEGSVSTLKIQRTQQEDSAVYLCASSPRRTARTGALHFGNGTRLTVT.

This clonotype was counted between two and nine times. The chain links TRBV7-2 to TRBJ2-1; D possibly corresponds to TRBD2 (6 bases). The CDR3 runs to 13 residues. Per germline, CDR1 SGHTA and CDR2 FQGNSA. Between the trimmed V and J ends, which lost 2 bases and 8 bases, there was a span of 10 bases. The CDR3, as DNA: TGTGCCAGCAGCTTACTAGCGTTCGATGAGCAGTTCTTC. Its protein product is CASSLLAFDEQFF.

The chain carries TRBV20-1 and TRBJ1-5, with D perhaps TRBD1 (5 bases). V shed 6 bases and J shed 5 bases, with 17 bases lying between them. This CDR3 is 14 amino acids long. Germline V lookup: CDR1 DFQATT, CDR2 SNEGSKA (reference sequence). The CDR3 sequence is CSAKAPRGDQPQHF. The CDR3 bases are TGCAGTGCCAAGGCTCCTCGGGGGGATCAGCCCCAGCATTTT.

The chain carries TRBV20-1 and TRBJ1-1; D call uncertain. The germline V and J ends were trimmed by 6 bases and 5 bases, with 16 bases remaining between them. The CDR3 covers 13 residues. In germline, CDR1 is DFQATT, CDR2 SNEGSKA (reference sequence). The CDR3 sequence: CSASRQARTEAFF. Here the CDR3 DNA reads TGCAGTGCGTCACGGCAGGCTCGGACTGAAGCTTTCTTT.

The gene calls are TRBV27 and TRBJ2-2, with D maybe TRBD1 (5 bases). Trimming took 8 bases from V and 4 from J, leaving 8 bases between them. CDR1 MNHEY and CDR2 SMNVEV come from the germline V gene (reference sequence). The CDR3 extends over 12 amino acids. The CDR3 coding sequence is TGTGCCAGCGGGGCCGGCACCGGGGAGCTGTTTTTT. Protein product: CASGAGTGELFF.

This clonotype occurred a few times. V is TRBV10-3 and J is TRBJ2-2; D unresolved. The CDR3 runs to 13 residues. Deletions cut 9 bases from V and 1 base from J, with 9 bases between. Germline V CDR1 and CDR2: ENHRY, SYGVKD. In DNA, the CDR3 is TGTGCCATTTTAGCCGAGAACACCGGGGAGCTGTTTTTT. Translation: CAILAENTGELFF.

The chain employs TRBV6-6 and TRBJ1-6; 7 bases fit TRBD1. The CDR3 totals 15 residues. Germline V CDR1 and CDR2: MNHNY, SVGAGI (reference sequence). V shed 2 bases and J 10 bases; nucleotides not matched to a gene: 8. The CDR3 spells CASSYRGGATSPLHF. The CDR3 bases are TGTGCCAGCAGTTACCGAGGGGGCGCCACCTCACCCCTCCACTTT.

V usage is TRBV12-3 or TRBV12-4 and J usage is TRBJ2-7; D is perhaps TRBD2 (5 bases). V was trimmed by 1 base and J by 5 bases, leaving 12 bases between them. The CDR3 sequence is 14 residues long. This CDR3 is CASSLVAGSDEQYF. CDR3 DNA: TGTGCCAGCAGTTTAGTCGCGGGTAGCGACGAGCAGTACTTC.